The 21 T cell receptor beta chains given below trace back to one sample, sequenced in a study of T-cell reconstitution after alpha-beta-depleted transplantation in children (TCRdb year 2016). Library prep was done by PCR. Sequencing was performed on an Illumina HiSeq 2500. TCR library preparation used molecular barcoding, with unique molecular identifiers applied to normalize quantification of the TCRbeta repertoire. The public reads were run again by TCRdb, first through fastp at Q25 and then through MiXCR, and only productive beta chains were kept. Each CDR3 protein appears once, grouped with its most common genes and DNA. The sample table contains about 500,000 distinct CDR3 sequences; only one count was recorded for less than 35% of them. The ten biggest clones cover approximately 2.3% of the sample. This material consisted of PBMCs from the stem cell graft donor, taken from the stem cell graft. The origin of the receptors is a human donor who donated a stem cell graft to a child with aplastic anemia.

The chain is built from TRBV12-3 or TRBV12-4 and TRBJ1-2; D perhaps matches TRBD1 (5 bases). The ends were cut back, 5 bases at V and 4 bases at J, with 11 bases in the middle. The CDR3 is 13 amino acids. CDR3: CASSPGLAYGYTF. DNA of the CDR3: TGTGCCAGCAGTCCAGGGCTAGCCTATGGCTACACCTTC.

The chain carries TRBV12-3 or TRBV12-4 and TRBJ1-1; the D gene is possibly TRBD1 (6 bases). Trimming left V 5 bases short and J 1 base short, with 11 bases between. The CDR3 totals 14 residues. CDR3 DNA sequence: TGTGCCAGCAGTCCCGACAGGCAGAACACTGAAGCTTTCTTT. Its translation is CASSPDRQNTEAFF.

The chain recombines TRBV7-2 with TRBJ1-5, with a weak D call TRBD1 (6 bases). CDR3 length: 16 residues. CDR1 is SGHTA and CDR2 is FQGNSA in the germline V gene. Trimming removed 4 bases from V and 4 bases from J, with 17 bases in between. The CDR3 DNA sequence: TGTGCCAGCAGCTCCGAGGGAGGGGGTTGGAATCAGCCCCAGCATTTT. Translation gives CASSSEGGGWNQPQHF.

The gene calls are TRBV6-5 and TRBJ1-5, with D tentatively TRBD1 (5 bases). Germline V gene data show CDR1 as MNHEY and CDR2 as SVGAGI. The V and J ends lost 6 bases and 3 bases respectively, with 9 bases between them. The length of the CDR3 is 13 residues. The CDR3 bases are TGTGCCAGCAGGCAGGGTATCAATCAGCCCCAGCATTTT. Translation gives CASRQGINQPQHF.

V is TRBV20-1 and J is TRBJ2-1; TRBD1 aligns across 7 bases. The germline V gene has CDR1 DFQATT and CDR2 SNEGSKA (reference sequence). V was pared by 0 bases and J by 0 bases, with 2 bases of the junction left unmatched. The CDR3 contains 15 residues. The CDR3 protein is CSARETGFSYNEQFF. CDR3 in DNA: TGCAGTGCTAGAGAGACAGGGTTCTCCTACAATGAGCAGTTCTTC.

This clonotype turned up a few times. The rearrangement uses TRBV6-1 and TRBJ2-7; D not resolved. The V end lost 10 bases, the J end lost 0 bases, and 10 bases lay between the germline ends. The CDR3 is made up of 12 amino acids. Germline lookup yields CDR1 MNHNS and CDR2 SASEGT. The CDR3 spells CATASSSYEQYV. The CDR3 DNA is TGTGCCACCGCCAGTAGCTCCTACGAGCAGTACGTC.

The chain has TRBV28 and TRBJ2-1, with D tentatively TRBD2 (7 bases). In germline, CDR1 is MDHEN, CDR2 SYDVKM. V lost 4 bases and J lost 14, with 18 bases in between. This CDR3 has 13 amino acids. The chain's CDR3 is CASSSPKGGVKFF. CDR3 bases: TGTGCCAGCAGTTCCCCTAAGGGGGGGGTTAAGTTCTTC.

This clonotype was counted once. The chain recombines TRBV7-2 with TRBJ2-5; 13 nucleotides line up with TRBD2. This CDR3 is 17 amino acids long. V gave up 5 bases and J gave up 1 base; unmatched junction bases: 7. Looked up from germline, CDR1 is SGHTA and CDR2 is FQGNSA. The CDR3 loop reads CASSEGLAGAPQETQYF. CDR3 bases: TGTGCCAGCAGCGAAGGACTAGCGGGGGCCCCCCAAGAGACCCAGTACTTC.

This clonotype has more than one count but fewer than ten. The V gene is TRBV28, the J gene TRBJ2-5, with D perhaps TRBD1 (8 bases). Trimming shortened V by 7 bases and J by 5 bases, and 17 bases separated the two germline ends. Per the germline V gene, CDR1 is MDHEN and CDR2 is SYDVKM. This CDR3 spans 14 amino acids. This chain's CDR3 is CASTTGGAKETQYF. Written as DNA, the CDR3 is TGTGCCAGCACAACAGGGGGGGCTAAGGAGACCCAGTACTTC.

V usage is TRBV6-5 and J usage is TRBJ2-7, with D maybe TRBD2 (6 bases). The CDR3 extends over 14 amino acids. V was shortened by 0 bases and J by 5 bases, with 11 bases between the two germline ends. From germline, CDR1 is MNHEY and CDR2 SVGAGI. In DNA, the CDR3 is TGTGCCAGCAGTTACTCCCGGGAGTCAAACGAGCAGTACTTC. Protein sequence: CASSYSRESNEQYF.

The chain joins TRBV7-2 to TRBJ2-1, with D maybe TRBD2 (5 bases). Germline CDR1 and CDR2: SGHTA and FQGNSA. This CDR3 contains 11 residues. With 8 bases removed from V and 10 bases from J, the gap between germline ends came to 12 bases. This chain's CDR3 is CASAPTGEQFF. CDR3 coding DNA: TGTGCCAGCGCCCCTACGGGAGAGCAGTTCTTC. The whole variable domain, filled in from reference TRBV7-2 and TRBJ2-1, reads GAGVSQSPSNKVTEKGKDVELRCDPISGHTALYWYRQSLGQGLEFLIYFQGNSAPDKSGLPSDRFSAERTGGSVSTLTIQRTQQEDSAVYLCASAPTGEQFFGPGTRLTVL.

There are a few counts of this clonotype. V is TRBV12-3 or TRBV12-4 and J is TRBJ2-1; 7 nucleotides line up with TRBD1. This CDR3 is built from 15 residues. Unmatched junction bases numbered 8, after V lost 5 bases and J lost 4 bases. The CDR3 DNA sequence: TGTGCCAGCAGTGACGACAGGGTGGGGTACAATGAGCAGTTCTTC. Translated: CASSDDRVGYNEQFF.

Only a few counts were recorded for this clonotype. The genes are TRBV5-6 and TRBJ2-7, with D possibly being TRBD1 (6 bases). The germline V and J ends were trimmed by 2 bases and 6 bases, with 15 bases remaining between them. CDR1 and CDR2 (germline): SGHDT, YYEEEE. The CDR3 loop spans 14 amino acids. In DNA, the CDR3 is TGTGCCAGCAGCTTCTCAGGGGTAGGTGGCGAGCAGTACTTC. It is translated as CASSFSGVGGEQYF.

This clonotype was detected only a few times. The chain links TRBV12-3 or TRBV12-4 to TRBJ2-7; D gene ambiguous. V was shortened by 3 bases and J by 6 bases, with 9 bases between the two germline ends. The CDR3 is made up of 12 amino acids. The CDR3 region has the DNA TGTGCCAGCAGTTTTTTAGGGTTCGAGCAGTACTTC. Translated: CASSFLGFEQYF.

V gene TRBV29-1 combines with J gene TRBJ2-5; the D gene is possibly TRBD1 (6 bases). This CDR3 has 11 amino acids. CDR1 is SQVTM, CDR2 ANQGSEA, per germline. V was cut by 5 bases and J by 4 bases, with 8 bases left in between. For the CDR3, the DNA is TGCAGCGTTACAGGGATAGAGACCCAGTACTTC. Encoded protein: CSVTGIETQYF. Combining the CDR3 with reference TRBV29-1 and TRBJ2-5 gives the whole variable domain SAVISQKPSRDICQRGTSLTIQCQVDSQVTMMFWYRQQPGQSLTLIATANQGSEATYESGFVIDKFPISRPNLTFSTLTVSNMSPEDSSIYLCSVTGIETQYFGPGTRLLVL.

This clonotype was found a few times. The genes are TRBV5-4 and TRBJ2-2, with D unclear. Germline V gene sequence: CDR1 SGHNT, CDR2 YYREEE (reference sequence). The CDR3 sequence is 14 residues long. V gave up 2 bases and J gave up 4 bases, with 9 bases separating them. The CDR3 DNA follows: TGTGCCAGCAGCTTCAAAGGCAGCACCGGGGAGCTGTTTTTT. Translation: CASSFKGSTGELFF.

This clonotype was counted only a few times. The V gene is TRBV5-1, the J gene TRBJ2-2, with D possibly being TRBD1 (5 bases). Germline-derived CDR1 and CDR2 are SGHRS and YFSETQ. This CDR3 contains 16 residues. The V end lost 0 bases, the J end lost 0 bases, and 9 bases lay between the germline ends. In DNA, the CDR3 is TGCGCCAGCAGCTTGGGACAGAGAACGAACACCGGGGAGCTGTTTTTT. Its translation is CASSLGQRTNTGELFF.

This clonotype was detected a few times. The genes are TRBV29-1 and TRBJ1-4; D gene unclear. V lost 0 bases to trimming and J lost 8 bases, with 10 bases between them. The CDR3 covers 13 residues. Germline CDR1 is SQVTM and CDR2 is ANQGSEA. DNA for the CDR3: TGCAGCGTTGAAGATCGTAAAAGGGAAAAACTGTTTTTT. Translation: CSVEDRKREKLFF. The full variable domain, in which reference TRBV29-1 and TRBJ1-4 provide the parts outside the CDR3, is SAVISQKPSRDICQRGTSLTIQCQVDSQVTMMFWYRQQPGQSLTLIATANQGSEATYESGFVIDKFPISRPNLTFSTLTVSNMSPEDSSIYLCSVEDRKREKLFFGSGTQLSVL.

In its sample, this clonotype was seen many times. This sequence joins TRBV4-3 and TRBJ2-5, with TRBD2 identical over 11 bases. The germline CDR1 and CDR2 sequences are LGHNA and YSLEER. The CDR3 sequence is 16 residues long. The trim removed 4 bases at V and 4 bases at J, leaving 8 bases unmatched. In nucleotides, the CDR3 is TGCGCCAGCAGCCCCAAACTAGCGGGAGATGTAGAGACCCAGTACTTC. It codes for CASSPKLAGDVETQYF.

A few counts support this clonotype. The chain combines TRBV4-3 with TRBJ2-2; no reliable D call. V lost 1 base and J lost 2, with 8 bases in between. Germline V gene sequence: CDR1 LGHNA, CDR2 YSLEER. The CDR3 totals 15 residues. The CDR3 is CASSQGQENTGELFF. CDR3 bases: TGCGCCAGCAGCCAAGGCCAGGAAAACACCGGGGAGCTGTTTTTT.

Written as DNA, the CDR3 is TGCAGCGTTGGTTCCGACAATGAGCAGTTCTTC. Residues: CSVGSDNEQFF. The chain has TRBV29-1 and TRBJ2-1; no firm D call. Trimming cost V 4 bases and J 5 bases, with 6 bases left between them. The CDR3 loop spans 11 amino acids. Germline CDR1 is SQVTM and CDR2 is ANQGSEA.